This TCR beta chain was retrieved from a study of identical twins. Each CDR3 protein gets one entry after TCRdb re-called the 5' RACE reads with MiXCR. The sample shows more than 600,000 distinct CDR3 sequences, about 20% of them seen only once. CDR3 size: 15 residues. Germline CDR1 reads SGHTA; CDR2 reads FQGNSA. With respect to this clonotype: The junction shows a germline mismatch at one end, possibly a read error.

These data also formed part of another study, on T cells expressing NK-cell markers. That paper states: With respect to HCMV, most of the eight sequenced donors were seropositive, and one was seronegative.

The clonotype comes from a woman younger than 35 in good health. The source material was PBMCs. The chain carries TRBV7-2 and TRBJ2-7; possible D gene TRBD2, 5 bases. The CDR3 DNA reads as TGTGCCAGCAGTTTAGTGGACTCTTCGTTCTACGAGCAGTACTTC. Residues: CASSLVDSSFYEQYF.